A single sample is the source of the 19 T cell receptor beta chains below, sequenced in a study of cytomegalovirus exposure and HLA in healthy donors. With 60 Vbeta and 13 Jbeta primers, the PCR was carried out. TCRdb's copy holds only in-frame clones and misses some; the assay was immunoSEQ multiplex PCR. This sample has 100,000 to 150,000 clones; approximately 80% occur once, and the top ten carry approximately 4.5%. Specimen: PBMCs. The receptors were sampled from a male donor in good health and CMV-seropositive.

A word on this clone: A read error may produce the germline difference seen at one junction end. This chain joins TRBV6-5 and TRBJ1-1; possibly TRBD1 for D (5 bases). CDR1 is MNHEY and CDR2 is SVGAGI in the germline V gene. This CDR3 is 15 amino acids long. In nucleotides, the CDR3 is TGTGCCAGCAGTTACTCCCAGGGTTTGAATACTGAAGCTTTCTTT. Protein: CASSYSQGLNTEAFF.

This rearrangement joins TRBV30 to TRBJ1-5; D is possibly TRBD1 (5 bases). Germline lookup yields CDR1 GTSNPN and CDR2 SVGIG (reference sequence). CDR3 length: 13 amino acids. Trimming stripped 4 bases from V and 10 bases from J, with 17 bases between. The CDR3 bases are TGTGCCTGGACCGACAGCCTAGGTTACCCCCAGCATTTT. Its protein is CAWTDSLGYPQHF.

This chain connects TRBV5-8 to TRBJ2-1, with a tentative D call TRBD2 (5 bases). The CDR3 is 14 residues long. The germline V and J ends were trimmed by 7 bases and 0 bases, with 11 bases remaining between them. Germline V gene lookup returns CDR1 SGHTS and CDR2 YDEGEE. The CDR3 reads CASPTGYSYNEQFF. The CDR3 coding sequence is TGTGCCAGCCCCACGGGGTACTCCTACAATGAGCAGTTCTTC.

This rearrangement joins TRBV2 to TRBJ2-7; D possibly corresponds to TRBD2 (6 bases). V was trimmed by 4 bases and J by 2 bases, leaving 15 bases between them. The germline V gene encodes CDR1 SNHLY and CDR2 FYNNEI. The CDR3 length is 15 residues. The CDR3 sequence: CASSVFGGSTYEQYF. In DNA, the CDR3 is TGTGCCAGCAGTGTTTTCGGGGGAAGTACCTACGAGCAGTACTTC.

The rearrangement links TRBV19 to TRBJ1-4; 11 positions agree with TRBD1. The CDR3 runs 17 residues. The V segment lost 4 bases and the J segment 3 bases; nucleotides outside the gene matches: 7. CDR1 is LNHDA, CDR2 SQIVND, per germline (reference sequence). The CDR3 DNA is TGTGCCAGTAGTACGGAGGACAGGGGGCATGCTAATGAAAAACTGTTTTTT. Protein product: CASSTEDRGHANEKLFF.

The chain carries TRBV29-1 and TRBJ2-7; 10 bases align to TRBD2. The V gene's germline CDR1 is SQVTM and CDR2 ANQGSEA. Germline trimming cut 4 bases from V and 2 bases from J; bases unmatched to any gene: 17. The CDR3 extends over 18 amino acids. CDR3 DNA: TGCAGCGTTGCGGTGGAGACAGGGTGGACTAGCGGAACCTACGAGCAGTACTTC. Protein: CSVAVETGWTSGTYEQYF.

The chain is built from TRBV19 and TRBJ2-7, with D tentatively TRBD2 (6 bases). Looked up from germline, CDR1 is LNHDA and CDR2 is SQIVND (reference sequence). CDR3 size: 13 residues. Trimming stripped 5 bases from V and 6 bases from J, with 14 bases between. CDR3 in amino acids: CASSGFQGGEQYF. The CDR3 region has the DNA TGTGCCAGTAGTGGATTCCAGGGAGGCGAGCAGTACTTC.

This clone was seen more than once but under ten times. CDR3 protein: CASSPILGGLTYEQYF. The CDR3 DNA is TGTGCCAGCAGCCCTATTCTTGGGGGGTTAACCTACGAGCAGTACTTC. The rearrangement uses TRBV7-9 and TRBJ2-7; TRBD2 is a possible D gene (6 bases). CDR1 is SEHNR and CDR2 is FQNEAQ in the germline V gene (reference sequence). The CDR3 length is 16 residues. V lost 5 bases, J lost 2 bases, and 19 bases lay in between.

V gene TRBV30 combines with J gene TRBJ2-7, with 9 bases fitting TRBD1. The junction had 18 bases not matched to a gene; V was cut back by 3 bases and J by 3 bases. Germline-derived CDR1 and CDR2 are GTSNPN and SVGIG (reference sequence). The CDR3 contains 18 residues. In DNA form, the CDR3 reads TGTGCCTGGAGCCGCCGGACAGGGGAATTATATTGGGGCTACGAGCAGTACTTC. Its protein is CAWSRRTGELYWGYEQYF.

The CDR3 DNA follows: TGTGCCAGCAGTGAAGCGGGGACAGTGGAGACCCAGTACTTC. Amino acid sequence: CASSEAGTVETQYF. V is TRBV2 and J is TRBJ2-5; 7 bases line up with TRBD1. The V segment lost 0 bases and the J segment 5 bases; nucleotides outside the gene matches: 3. Germline V gene sequence: CDR1 SNHLY, CDR2 FYNNEI. This CDR3 has 14 amino acids.

The chain links TRBV7-9 to TRBJ2-1; 8 nucleotides agree with TRBD1. The length of the CDR3 is 17 residues. The junction had 8 bases not matched to a gene; V was cut back by 4 bases and J by 0 bases. Per germline, CDR1 SEHNR and CDR2 FQNEAQ (reference sequence). CDR3 coding DNA: TGTGCCAGCAGCTCATGGACAGGGAAAAACTCCTACAATGAGCAGTTCTTC. This encodes CASSSWTGKNSYNEQFF.

V and J are TRBV9 and TRBJ1-5, with D possibly matching TRBD1 (5 bases). Trimming stripped 3 bases from V and 6 bases from J, with 16 bases between. Germline V lookup: CDR1 SGDLS, CDR2 YYNGEE. This CDR3 has 15 residues. The CDR3 sequence: CASSEEGRRGQPQHF. The CDR3 DNA follows: TGTGCCAGCAGCGAGGAGGGGCGACGGGGTCAGCCCCAGCATTTT.

The chain joins TRBV19 to TRBJ1-5; 10 nucleotides align to TRBD1. CDR3 length: 14 residues. Germline V gives CDR1 LNHDA, CDR2 SQIVND (reference sequence). The trim removed 5 bases at V and 5 bases at J, leaving 3 bases unmatched. CDR3 in amino acids: CASSGTGDDQPQHF. The DNA for the CDR3 is TGTGCCAGTAGTGGGACAGGGGATGATCAGCCCCAGCATTTT.

This clone was detected only once. The same CDR3 also results from other DNA sequences found in this sample. The chain employs TRBV28 and TRBJ2-5, with D perhaps matching TRBD2 (6 bases). This CDR3 spans 14 amino acids. The ends were cut back, 2 bases at V and 2 bases at J, with 9 bases in the middle. CDR1 and CDR2 (germline): MDHEN, SYDVKM. The CDR3 loop is CASSLGGYQETQYF. CDR3 nucleotides: TGTGCCAGCAGTTTAGGGGGGTATCAAGAGACCCAGTACTTC.

V gene TRBV2 combines with J gene TRBJ2-3, with 8 bases fitting TRBD2. This CDR3 has 19 amino acids. Germline loops: CDR1 SNHLY, CDR2 FYNNEI. Germline trimming cut 4 bases from V and 2 bases from J; bases unmatched to any gene: 17. The CDR3 sequence: CASSVGSRWAGGSTDTQYF. The CDR3 DNA sequence: TGTGCCAGCAGTGTCGGCTCACGTTGGGCGGGGGGTTCCACAGATACGCAGTATTTT.

In nucleotides, the CDR3 is TGCAGCGCGGGACTTGACCACAATGAGCAGTTCTTC. Its protein product is CSAGLDHNEQFF. The chain couples TRBV29-1 to TRBJ2-1; D is perhaps TRBD2 (6 bases). The V end was cut by 7 bases, the J end by 5 bases, with 12 bases between. In germline, CDR1 is SQVTM, CDR2 ANQGSEA. This CDR3 region has 12 residues.

V usage is TRBV2 and J usage is TRBJ2-3; TRBD2 matches 8 bases. CDR3 length: 14 amino acids. Unmatched junction bases numbered 4, after V lost 4 bases and J lost 4 bases. In germline, CDR1 is SNHLY, CDR2 FYNNEI. The CDR3 DNA reads TGTGCCAGCAGTGTCGGGGGGGCCTCAGATACGCAGTATTTT. Translated, it gives CASSVGGASDTQYF.

This chain uses TRBV7-7 with TRBJ2-5; D is unclear. V was shortened by 0 bases and J by 2 bases, with 10 bases between the two germline ends. The germline gives CDR1 SSHAT, CDR2 FNYEAQ (reference sequence). This CDR3 spans 15 amino acids. The CDR3: CASSLAIAEQETQYF. The CDR3 DNA reads as TGTGCCAGCAGCTTAGCGATAGCAGAACAAGAGACCCAGTACTTC.

This clone has just a few counts. The gene calls are TRBV2 and TRBJ2-2; D possibly corresponds to TRBD2 (7 bases). The CDR3 covers 13 residues. Looked up from germline, CDR1 is SNHLY and CDR2 is FYNNEI. The ends were cut back, 3 bases at V and 8 bases at J, with 10 bases in the middle. The DNA of the CDR3 is TGTGCCAGCAGTGACCGGGGGGCAGGGGAGCTGTTTTTT. Amino acid sequence: CASSDRGAGELFF.